Listed here are 29 T cell receptor beta chains from one sample, sequenced in a study of Graves' ophthalmopathy and Graves' hyperthyroidism. Amplified TCR beta CDR3 regions were obtained using RNA transcripts as template. In the first round, RT-PCR was carried out with HTBI primers, and a multiplex PCR formed the second round. TCRdb re-derived calls from the multiplex PCR reads in MiXCR, one entry per CDR3 protein. The sample carries some 390,000 distinct CDR3 sequences, approximately 20% recorded once. Sequencing used peripheral blood. The receptors were sampled from a woman younger than 35 with Graves' ophthalmopathy.

The table lists this clonotype with a count of one. The chain combines TRBV24-1 with TRBJ1-5; D is undetermined. Germline CDR1 reads KGHDR; CDR2 reads SFDVKD. Between the trimmed V and J ends, which lost 3 bases and 5 bases, there was a span of 4 bases. CDR3 length: 12 amino acids. This CDR3 reads CATSDAHQPQHF. For the CDR3, the DNA is TGTGCCACCAGTGATGCACATCAGCCCCAGCATTTT.

In DNA form, the CDR3 reads TGTGCCAGCAGTTTAGGGGCGGACAGGGCAGGGACCCAGTACTTC. It encodes CASSLGADRAGTQYF. V usage is TRBV28 and J usage is TRBJ2-5; TRBD1 matches at 8 bases. The V and J ends lost 2 bases and 7 bases, in that order; junction bases with no gene match: 9. The length of the CDR3 is 15 residues. CDR1 and CDR2 (germline): MDHEN, SYDVKM. Full variable domain (outside the CDR3, taken from reference TRBV28 and TRBJ2-5): DVKVTQSSRYLVKRTGEKVFLECVQDMDHENMFWYRQDPGLGLRLIYFSYDVKMKEKGDIPEGYSVSREKKERFSLILESASTNQTSMYLCASSLGADRAGTQYFGPGTRLLVL.

The chain uses TRBV5-1 and TRBJ2-7; D uncertain. The germline V gene encodes CDR1 SGHRS and CDR2 YFSETQ. The CDR3 loop spans 14 amino acids. Trimming took 3 bases from V and 2 from J, leaving 12 bases between them. The CDR3 DNA reads TGCGCCAGCAGCTCATATAGCTCTGCCTACGAGCAGTACTTC. Translation: CASSSYSSAYEQYF.

The table lists this clonotype with many counts. The chain has TRBV4-3 and TRBJ2-7; TRBD2 matches at 11 bases. The CDR3 extends over 16 amino acids. Germline CDR1 and CDR2: LGHNA and YSLEER. V trimming: 3 bases; J trimming: 9 bases; junction bases outside the gene matches: 13. The CDR3: CASSQNSGTSGGAQYF. CDR3 nucleotide sequence: TGCGCCAGCAGCCAGAACTCCGGGACTAGCGGAGGCGCGCAGTACTTC.

This clonotype showed up many times. The chain carries TRBV10-2 and TRBJ1-6; TRBD1 matches at 8 bases. The CDR3 has 16 amino acids. J gave up 9 bases and V 0 bases, and 7 bases lay outside the gene matches. The germline gives CDR1 WSHSY, CDR2 SAAADI. This chain's CDR3 is CASSESGQGRGSPLHF. In DNA, the CDR3 is TGCGCCAGCAGTGAGTCTGGACAGGGAAGGGGTTCACCCCTCCACTTT.

This clonotype appeared many times. The chain uses TRBV30 and TRBJ2-7; D possibly uses TRBD1 or TRBD2 (5 bases each). V was cut by 2 bases and J by 1 base, with 12 bases left in between. CDR1 is GTSNPN and CDR2 is SVGIG in the germline V gene (reference sequence). This CDR3 comprises 14 residues. Here the CDR3 reads CAWSPRQRSYEQYF. DNA for the CDR3: TGTGCCTGGAGTCCCAGACAGCGGTCCTACGAGCAGTACTTC.

This clonotype has a count of ten or more. The V call is TRBV7-2, the J call TRBJ1-2, with 7 bases identical to TRBD1. The CDR3 sequence is 13 residues long. The J segment lost 7 bases and the V segment lost 6 bases, leaving 8 bases of the junction unmatched. Germline loops: CDR1 SGHTA, CDR2 FQGNSA. In DNA form, the CDR3 reads TGTGCCAGCAGGACCAGGGGGAGTGTTGGCTACACCTTC. Translating gives CASRTRGSVGYTF. The entire variable domain, with the rest obtained from reference TRBV7-2 and TRBJ1-2, is as follows: GAGVSQSPSNKVTEKGKDVELRCDPISGHTALYWYRQSLGQGLEFLIYFQGNSAPDKSGLPSDRFSAERTGGSVSTLTIQRTQQEDSAVYLCASRTRGSVGYTFGSGTRLTVV.

This clonotype was seen repeatedly, ten times or more. The chain links TRBV6-6 to TRBJ1-5, with 9 bases matching TRBD1. CDR3 size: 16 residues. Germline lookup yields CDR1 MNHNY and CDR2 SVGAGI (reference sequence). Unmatched junction bases numbered 6, after V lost 2 bases and J lost 4 bases. CDR3 bases: TGTGCCAGCAGTTACACGACAGGGGGTGAAAATCAGCCCCAGCATTTT. This codes for CASSYTTGGENQPQHF.

This clonotype occurred many times. The CDR3: CASSEMGTGIYEQYF. Written as DNA, the CDR3 is TGTGCCAGCAGTGAAATGGGGACAGGGATCTACGAGCAGTACTTC. The chain combines TRBV2 with TRBJ2-7; 9 bases line up with TRBD1. This CDR3 contains 15 residues. The ends lost 2 bases at V and 3 bases at J; junction bases unmatched: 5. The germline V gene encodes CDR1 SNHLY and CDR2 FYNNEI.

Ten or more counts support this clonotype. The V call is TRBV5-1, the J call TRBJ2-7; TRBD1 agrees at 8 bases. CDR1 is SGHRS, CDR2 YFSETQ, per germline. V was clipped by 3 bases and J by 3 bases; unmatched bases: 11. The CDR3 runs 16 residues. CDR3 sequence: CASSWGDRRMVYEQYF. DNA of the CDR3: TGCGCCAGCAGCTGGGGGGACAGGCGGATGGTCTACGAGCAGTACTTC.

The sample holds many counts of this clonotype. The chain joins TRBV7-6 to TRBJ2-5, with 10 nucleotides matching TRBD2. The J segment lost 0 bases and the V segment lost 3 bases, leaving 4 bases of the junction unmatched. Germline CDR1 reads SGHVS; CDR2 reads FNYEAQ. This CDR3 is built from 16 residues. CDR3 amino acids: CASSLERGGYQETQYF. CDR3 nucleotides: TGTGCCAGCAGCTTGGAGCGGGGGGGATACCAAGAGACCCAGTACTTC.

In this sample, this clonotype turned up many times. The chain joins TRBV30 to TRBJ2-7; no definite D call. The CDR3 is 11 amino acids. Germline assignment: CDR1 GTSNPN and CDR2 SVGIG (reference sequence). The ends were cut back, 2 bases at V and 8 bases at J, with 10 bases in the middle. In DNA, the CDR3 is TGTGCCTGGAGTCCGGGCGACAAGCAGTACTTC. Residues: CAWSPGDKQYF.

This clonotype has at least ten counts. The rearrangement uses TRBV28 and TRBJ2-2, with D perhaps given as TRBD1 or TRBD2 (7 bases each). Trimming pared 8 bases from V and 7 bases from J, leaving 26 bases between. This CDR3 spans 17 amino acids. The germline V gene has CDR1 MDHEN and CDR2 SYDVKM. The DNA of the CDR3 is TGTGCCAGCCTCGAGGATCCGGGGAGGGGGCTTGGCGGGGAGCTGTTTTTT. This sequence encodes CASLEDPGRGLGGELFF.

This clonotype has ten or more counts. This rearrangement joins TRBV30 to TRBJ1-3; 7 bases are a match to TRBD1. Germline trimming cut 1 base from V and 2 bases from J; bases unmatched to any gene: 5. Germline CDR1 reads GTSNPN; CDR2 reads SVGIG (reference sequence). The CDR3 consists of 15 residues. The CDR3 loop is CAWSAQTGTGNTIYF. The CDR3 nucleotides read TGTGCCTGGAGTGCGCAGACAGGGACTGGAAACACCATATATTTT.

This clonotype came up many times. The genes are TRBV6-1 and TRBJ2-5, with TRBD2 matching over 14 bases. The CDR3 spans 15 residues. CDR1 and CDR2 (germline): MNHNS, SASEGT. The junction had 8 bases not matched to a gene; V was cut back by 6 bases and J by 8 bases. This CDR3 is CASSPGTSGSITQYF. The CDR3 DNA follows: TGTGCCAGCAGCCCCGGGACTAGCGGGAGTATCACCCAGTACTTC.

This clonotype was detected ten times or more. This chain joins TRBV5-1 and TRBJ2-5, with TRBD1 matching over 7 bases. Germline CDR1 is SGHRS and CDR2 is YFSETQ. V gave up 5 bases and J gave up 2 bases; unmatched junction bases: 3. This CDR3 has 13 amino acids. CDR3 DNA sequence: TGCGCCAGCAGGCTACAGGGGCAAGAGACCCAGTACTTC. Translation gives CASRLQGQETQYF.

Ten or more counts support this clonotype. The chain couples TRBV6-2 or TRBV6-3 to TRBJ1-1; weak D call: TRBD1 (5 bases). The CDR3 consists of 17 residues. Looked up from germline, CDR1 is MNHEY and CDR2 is SVGEGT. Trimming stripped 0 bases from V and 8 bases from J, with 22 bases between. This CDR3 reads CASSYSIISPKRQEAFF. CDR3 DNA sequence: TGTGCCAGCAGTTACTCTATAATCTCACCTAAGAGACAGGAAGCTTTCTTT.

A note on this clonotype: The junction departs from germline at one end; a sequencing error may be responsible. The rearrangement links TRBV7-2 to TRBJ2-7; 7 nucleotides agree with TRBD2. This CDR3 has 14 residues. CDR1 and CDR2 (germline): SGHTA, FQGNSA. This chain's CDR3 is CASSLGGSSYEQCF. The CDR3 bases are TGTGCCAGCAGCTTAGGCGGGAGCTCCTACGAGCAGTGCTTC.

This clonotype has a count of ten or more. This CDR3 is CASSSSGSLAGELFF. Written as DNA, the CDR3 is TGTGCCAGCAGTTCTAGCGGGAGCCTCGCCGGGGAGCTGTTTTTT. The V and J genes are TRBV7-3 and TRBJ2-2; 10 bases fit TRBD2. J gave up 6 bases and V 6 bases, and 7 bases lay outside the gene matches. CDR1 SGHTA and CDR2 FQGTGA come from the germline V gene. There are 15 residues in the CDR3.

The table lists this clonotype with many counts. The chain is built from TRBV4-3 and TRBJ2-4; 12 nucleotides align to TRBD2. Germline trimming cut 0 bases from V and 3 bases from J; bases unmatched to any gene: 12. CDR1 is LGHNA and CDR2 is YSLEER in the germline V gene. The CDR3 spans 20 residues. The CDR3 loop reads CASSQDSSSGGAYGKNIQYF. DNA of the CDR3: TGCGCCAGCAGCCAAGATTCTTCTAGCGGGGGGGCCTATGGCAAAAACATTCAGTACTTC.

Many counts were recorded for this clonotype. The chain uses TRBV2 and TRBJ2-5; no reliable D call. The CDR3 has 11 amino acids. With 7 bases removed from V and 5 bases from J, the gap between germline ends came to 8 bases. Germline V gives CDR1 SNHLY, CDR2 FYNNEI. CDR3 protein: CASNVLETQYF. The DNA of the CDR3 is TGTGCCAGCAATGTCTTGGAGACCCAGTACTTC.

This rearrangement joins TRBV7-9 to TRBJ2-5, with D hard to call. This CDR3 contains 13 residues. The germline V and J ends were trimmed by 5 bases and 4 bases, with 11 bases remaining between them. The germline V gene encodes CDR1 SEHNR and CDR2 FQNEAQ (reference sequence). CDR3 protein: CASSPTVVETQYF. For the CDR3, the DNA is TGTGCCAGCAGCCCCACCGTCGTAGAGACCCAGTACTTC.

The genes are TRBV6-1 and TRBJ2-5; 10 bases are a match to TRBD2. This CDR3 has 14 residues. Trimming cost V 1 base and J 9 bases; bases outside gene matches: 5. Germline V lookup: CDR1 MNHNS, CDR2 SASEGT. The chain's CDR3 is CASSEEGSGGPQYF. For the CDR3, the DNA is TGTGCCAGCAGTGAAGAAGGTAGCGGGGGGCCCCAGTACTTC.

This clonotype was recorded many times. The chain has TRBV7-2 and TRBJ2-2; 9 nucleotides agree with TRBD1. CDR1 and CDR2 from the germline V gene are SGHTA and FQGNSA. The CDR3 contains 14 residues. After removal of 5 bases from V and 5 bases from J, the junction contained 3 bases not matched to a gene. CDR3 region: CASSLGQGTGELFF. The CDR3 nucleotides are TGTGCCAGCAGCCTGGGACAGGGTACCGGGGAGCTGTTTTTT.

This clonotype has ten or more counts. The chain recombines TRBV6-2 or TRBV6-3 with TRBJ1-1; perhaps TRBD1 as D (6 bases). The CDR3 spans 16 residues. With 3 bases removed from V and 8 bases from J, the gap between germline ends came to 22 bases. Looked up from germline, CDR1 is MNHEY and CDR2 is SVGEGT. In DNA, the CDR3 is TGTGCCAGCAGTTATGGGCGCGCACAGGGCACGGAGGAAGCTTTCTTT. Protein sequence: CASSYGRAQGTEEAFF.

This clonotype was picked up many times. The CDR3 DNA sequence: TGTGCCAGCAGAAAGGGAAACACCATATATTTT. Translation: CASRKGNTIYF. This chain connects TRBV28 to TRBJ1-3; D remains unclear. V was trimmed by 6 bases and J by 4 bases, leaving 4 bases between them. The germline gives CDR1 MDHEN, CDR2 SYDVKM. This CDR3 is built from 11 residues.

J is TRBJ2-7 and V is TRBV28; TRBD2 matches 11 bases. The trim removed 2 bases at V and 7 bases at J, leaving 10 bases unmatched. The germline CDR1 and CDR2 sequences are MDHEN and SYDVKM. CDR3 length: 16 residues. CDR3 protein: CASSLTVAGGILEQYF. Here the CDR3 DNA reads TGTGCCAGCAGTTTAACGGTAGCGGGAGGGATTCTGGAGCAGTACTTC. Looking up the rest from reference TRBV28 and TRBJ2-7 gives the full variable domain: DVKVTQSSRYLVKRTGEKVFLECVQDMDHENMFWYRQDPGLGLRLIYFSYDVKMKEKGDIPEGYSVSREKKERFSLILESASTNQTSMYLCASSLTVAGGILEQYFGPGTRLTVT.

This clonotype appeared many times. The chain recombines TRBV20-1 with TRBJ2-5; 8 bases match TRBD1. With 1 base clipped from V and 5 bases from J, the junction kept 6 bases outside the gene matches. The CDR3 loop spans 14 amino acids. CDR1 is DFQATT, CDR2 SNEGSKA, per germline (reference sequence). The CDR3 bases are TGCAGTGCTAGAGCACAGGGGGGTTGGGAGACCCAGTACTTC. The encoded protein is CSARAQGGWETQYF.

This clonotype has a count of ten or more. The CDR3 region has the DNA TGTGCCAGCAGCGTAGGGGGGACCCCTAGCTACGAGCAGTACTTC. Encoded protein: CASSVGGTPSYEQYF. V gene TRBV9 combines with J gene TRBJ2-7; D tentatively reads TRBD1 or TRBD2 (5 bases each). This CDR3 has 15 amino acids. The V end was cut by 0 bases, the J end by 3 bases, with 13 bases between. CDR1 and CDR2 (germline): SGDLS, YYNGEE.